This T cell receptor (beta chain) stems from a study of cytomegalovirus exposure and HLA in healthy donors. Primers included in the PCR were 60 Vbeta and 13 Jbeta primers. This table comes from immunoSEQ multiplex PCR, and its TCRdb copy is limited to in-frame clones, with some not included. The table includes about 120,000 clones, about 70% detected once. Study findings and constraints: Trimming of TCR beta V- and J-genes showed a link, identified in a later analysis, to a missense DCLRE1C variant. Reportedly, a later analysis found an Asian-associated ancestry cluster had fewer N-insertions than the roughly 700-donor mean.

This clone has only a few counts. Its antigen is as yet unknown. Trimming pared 6 bases from V and 2 bases from J, leaving 11 bases between. The CDR3 is 13 residues long. Germline V gene sequence: CDR1 MDHEN, CDR2 SYDVKM. Sequenced input: PBMCs. The V and J genes are TRBV28 and TRBJ2-7; possibly TRBD1 for D (5 bases). This clonotype was obtained from a human donor in good health. CDR3 sequence (DNA): TGTGCCAGCAGAAAGACAGCCACCTACGAGCAGTACTTC. Encoded protein: CASRKTATYEQYF.